This TCR beta chain came from a study of cytomegalovirus exposure and HLA in healthy donors. The study ran its PCR with 60 Vbeta and 13 Jbeta primers. Some clones are missing from TCRdb's copy, which holds only in-frame ones; the method was immunoSEQ multiplex PCR. The sample lists some 160,000 clones, less than 9.5% occurring once. This CDR3 has 13 residues. V was shortened by 0 bases and J by 15 bases, with 16 bases between the two germline ends. Germline V lookup: CDR1 SGHAT, CDR2 FQNNGV. The chain joins TRBV11-2 to TRBJ2-3; perhaps TRBD1 as D (6 bases). Sample: PBMCs. This sequence originates from a male donor in good health and CMV-seronegative. CDR3 in DNA: TGTGCCAGCAGCTTAGACCGGGACACCTCAGTCTATTTT. The encoded protein is CASSLDRDTSVYF. Based on the CDR3 plus reference TRBV11-2 and TRBJ2-3, the full variable domain is EAGVAQSPRYKIIEKRQSVAFWCNPISGHATLYWYQQILGQGPKLLIQFQNNGVVDDSQLPKDRFSAERLKGVDSTLKIQPAKLEDSAVYLCASSLDRDTSVYFGPGTRLTVL.